This T cell receptor (beta chain) emerged from a study of shared clonotypes between healthy human individuals. Study information: Donors consisted of two women and a few men between 18 and 49.

The authors ran the assay at deep level. Measured with immunoSEQ multiplex PCR; TCRdb has only the in-frame clones, and not every one. In the table there are around 510,000 clones, around 81% of which are singletons. Study-level findings and limits: The represented genetic and exposure-history diversity was limited by the small number of donors.

Looked up from germline, CDR1 is SGHTA and CDR2 is FQGNSA. This CDR3 is 14 amino acids long. Trimming shortened V by 3 bases and J by 0 bases, and 5 bases separated the two germline ends. Notes on this clone: What it binds is not known.

The V and J genes are TRBV7-2 and TRBJ1-4; D not certain. This TCR was recovered from a woman between 35 and 50 years old in good health. Some clones in this sample may be carry-over from other donors' samples. The sequencing sample was made of PBMCs. In nucleotides, the CDR3 is TGTGCCAGCAGCTTCAGAGCAACTAATGAAAAACTGTTTTTT. Translation gives CASSFRATNEKLFF.